One and the same sample provided the 9 T cell receptor beta chains below, sequenced in a study of graft-versus-host responses after intestinal transplantation (dated by TCRdb to about 2021). The protocol used for the library was the immunoSEQ multiplex PCR assay. TCRdb holds this immuneACCESS table with in-frame rearrangements only. Some clones are missing; in checked studies, unresolved V genes explain under half, and the rest has no known cause. The sample data list 55,000 to 70,000 clones, and around nine tenths of these were observed just once. 2.5% to 3% of the sample belongs to the ten largest clones. Sequencing used PBMCs, obtained around 120 days after intestinal transplantation. These receptors were obtained from a human patient who received an intestinal transplant, so some T cells may come from the graft donor.

The chain recombines TRBV5-1 with TRBJ1-1; D gene unclear. This CDR3 has 13 residues. Trimming removed 0 bases from V and 1 base from J, with 4 bases in between. CDR1 and CDR2 (germline): SGHRS, YFSETQ. The CDR3 here is CASSLGGNTEAFF. In DNA, the CDR3 is TGCGCCAGCAGCTTGGGAGGGAACACTGAAGCTTTCTTT. Drawing the rest from reference TRBV5-1 and TRBJ1-1, the complete variable domain is KAGVTQTPRYLIKTRGQQVTLSCSPISGHRSVSWYQQTPGQGLQFLFEYFSETQRNKGNFPGRFSGRQFSNSRSEMNVSTLELGDSALYLCASSLGGNTEAFFGQGTRLTVV.

CDR3: CASRTPVTGHPTDTQYF. DNA of the CDR3: TGTGCCAGCAGGACCCCTGTAACGGGACACCCCACAGATACGCAGTATTTT. The V and J genes are TRBV2 and TRBJ2-3, with a weak D call TRBD1 (6 bases). The germline V gene encodes CDR1 SNHLY and CDR2 FYNNEI. There are 17 residues in the CDR3. V shed 6 bases and J shed 2 bases, with 21 bases lying between them.

The J gene is TRBJ1-6, the V gene TRBV28, with 7 bases that match TRBD1. Germline V gives CDR1 MDHEN, CDR2 SYDVKM. The CDR3 loop spans 9 amino acids. J gave up 16 bases and V 8 bases, and 2 bases lay outside the gene matches. The DNA of the CDR3 is TGTGCCAGCGGGACAGATCTCCACTTT. As protein: CASGTDLHF. Full variable domain (rest looked up from reference TRBV28 and TRBJ1-6): DVKVTQSSRYLVKRTGEKVFLECVQDMDHENMFWYRQDPGLGLRLIYFSYDVKMKEKGDIPEGYSVSREKKERFSLILESASTNQTSMYLCASGTDLHFGNGTRLTVT.

The V call is TRBV9, the J call TRBJ2-7, with 12 positions matching TRBD2. CDR1 is SGDLS and CDR2 is YYNGEE in the germline V gene. This CDR3 is 16 amino acids long. V gave up 0 bases and J gave up 7 bases; unmatched junction bases: 8. This CDR3 reads CASSVDTGLAGREQYF. The CDR3 region has the DNA TGTGCCAGCAGCGTAGACACTGGACTAGCGGGGCGGGAGCAGTACTTC.

This chain joins TRBV28 and TRBJ1-4, with a weak D call TRBD1 (5 bases). Trimming left V 3 bases short and J 7 bases short, with 21 bases between. The CDR3 length is 17 residues. In germline, CDR1 is MDHEN, CDR2 SYDVKM. The DNA for the CDR3 is TGTGCCAGCAGTTTTCCCGGGACTTTCCGAAGGGGTGAAAAACTGTTTTTT. Protein product: CASSFPGTFRRGEKLFF.

V and J are TRBV2 and TRBJ1-5; D gene ambiguous. This CDR3 contains 13 residues. Germline V gene sequence: CDR1 SNHLY, CDR2 FYNNEI. V lost 3 bases and J lost 9, with 12 bases in between. CDR3 sequence (DNA): TGTGCCAGCAGTGAGGGCCCTACTGGGCCCCAGCATTTT. Its translation is CASSEGPTGPQHF.

The count of this clone is one. The rearrangement uses TRBV6-5 and TRBJ2-7, with 7 bases identical to TRBD1. This CDR3 is 14 amino acids long. CDR1 and CDR2 from the germline V gene are MNHEY and SVGAGI. The V segment lost 5 bases and the J segment 6 bases; nucleotides outside the gene matches: 10. The CDR3 DNA sequence: TGTGCCAGCAGTCAACTCTTGACAGGGACCGAGCAGTACTTC. As protein: CASSQLLTGTEQYF.

This rearrangement joins TRBV28 to TRBJ1-6; D call uncertain. Trimming shortened V by 5 bases and J by 2 bases, and 16 bases separated the two germline ends. Germline V gene data show CDR1 as MDHEN and CDR2 as SYDVKM. This CDR3 contains 17 residues. CDR3 loop: CASSLGPKVTYNSPLHF. Written as DNA, the CDR3 is TGTGCCAGCAGTCTTGGGCCGAAGGTAACCTATAATTCACCCCTCCACTTT.

This clone was counted only a few times. The gene calls are TRBV6-5 and TRBJ2-7; TRBD2 matches 7 bases. Germline V gene sequence: CDR1 MNHEY, CDR2 SVGAGI. Trimming at V came to 6 bases and at J to 6 bases, leaving 5 bases not matched to a gene. This CDR3 has 12 amino acids. The CDR3 reads CASRREPPEQYF. The DNA of the CDR3 is TGTGCCAGCAGGCGGGAGCCCCCCGAGCAGTACTTC.